The rows below give T cell receptor beta chains drawn from one sample of a study of blood T cell repertoires in COVID-19. Assay: immunoSEQ multiplex PCR; the TCRdb copy retains only in-frame clones and omits some. The data contain 200,000 to 250,000 clones, about 84% of them singletons. Source material: peripheral blood. These receptors originate from a woman of 80 years or more with COVID-19, enrolled during active disease. Each CDR3 is given with its conserved first and last residue. A D gene is named only where the DNA matches it firmly. A row's size may be missing; if present it is once, few, many or a size class.

v_gene: TRBV27; j_gene: TRBJ2-7; d_gene: TRBD1; abundance: -; CDR3aa: CASRPTGGNEQYF; CDR3nt: TGTGCCAGCAGACCGACAGGGGGCAACGAGCAGTACTTC
v_gene: TRBV19; j_gene: TRBJ1-2; d_gene: -; abundance: -; CDR3aa: CASMGGRYYGYTF; CDR3nt: TGTGCCAGTATGGGGGGGCGGTACTATGGCTACACCTTC
v_gene: TRBV6-6; j_gene: TRBJ2-5; d_gene: -; abundance: -; CDR3aa: CASSYGQQETQYF; CDR3nt: TGTGCCAGCAGTTACGGGCAGCAAGAGACCCAGTACTTC
v_gene: TRBV10-3; j_gene: TRBJ2-7; d_gene: -; abundance: -; CDR3aa: CAINQAGSTQQYF; CDR3nt: TGTGCCATCAACCAAGCAGGAAGCACGCAGCAGTACTTC
v_gene: TRBV7-9; j_gene: TRBJ2-7; d_gene: -; abundance: once; CDR3aa: CASSLGGWRGGPYEQYF; CDR3nt: TGTGCCAGCAGCTTAGGAGGTTGGCGAGGCGGCCCCTACGAGCAGTACTTC
v_gene: TRBV19; j_gene: TRBJ2-2; d_gene: -; abundance: once; CDR3aa: CASAQGWGGELFF; CDR3nt: TGTGCCAGCGCTCAGGGGTGGGGCGGGGAGCTGTTTTTT
v_gene: TRBV25-1; j_gene: TRBJ1-1; d_gene: TRBD1; abundance: -; CDR3aa: CASMPSPGQGETEAFF; CDR3nt: TGTGCCAGCATGCCCTCTCCCGGACAGGGGGAGACTGAAGCTTTCTTT
v_gene: TRBV6-1; j_gene: TRBJ1-4; d_gene: -; abundance: -; CDR3aa: CASSEAKGIGEKLFF; CDR3nt: TGTGCCAGCAGTGAAGCGAAGGGGATTGGTGAAAAACTGTTTTTT
v_gene: TRBV11-2; j_gene: TRBJ1-2; d_gene: -; abundance: -; CDR3aa: CASSPRTTDYGYTF; CDR3nt: TGTGCCAGCAGCCCACGGACAACCGACTATGGCTACACCTTC
v_gene: TRBV6-5; j_gene: TRBJ1-3; d_gene: TRBD1; abundance: -; CDR3aa: CLTRDRGSGNTIYF; CDR3nt: TGCCTGACCCGGGACAGGGGCTCTGGAAACACCATATATTTT
v_gene: TRBV5-4; j_gene: TRBJ1-2; d_gene: -; abundance: -; CDR3aa: CASSPLGTTYGANYGYTF; CDR3nt: TGTGCCAGCAGCCCACTAGGGACAACATATGGAGCTAACTATGGCTACACCTTC
v_gene: TRBV4-1; j_gene: TRBJ1-4; d_gene: TRBD1; abundance: -; CDR3aa: CASSQQDRGGDNEKLFF; CDR3nt: TGCGCCAGCAGCCAACAAGACAGGGGGGGGGATAATGAAAAACTGTTTTTT
v_gene: TRBV6-1; j_gene: TRBJ2-1; d_gene: TRBD2; abundance: -; CDR3aa: CASSEARSGGGEQFF; CDR3nt: TGTGCCAGCAGTGAAGCGCGTAGCGGGGGGGGTGAGCAGTTCTTC
v_gene: TRBV7-2; j_gene: TRBJ1-1; d_gene: TRBD1; abundance: -; CDR3aa: CASSTRQGAGAEAFF; CDR3nt: TGTGCCAGCAGCACAAGACAGGGGGCAGGGGCTGAAGCTTTCTTT
v_gene: TRBV3-1/TRBV3-2; j_gene: TRBJ2-3; d_gene: TRBD2; abundance: -; CDR3aa: CASSQAGGVTDTQYF; CDR3nt: TGTGCCAGCAGCCAAGCCGGGGGGGTAACAGATACGCAGTATTTT
v_gene: TRBV7-8; j_gene: TRBJ1-1; d_gene: -; abundance: few; CDR3aa: CASSLWEGNTEAFF; CDR3nt: TGTGCCAGCAGCTTGTGGGAGGGGAACACTGAAGCTTTCTTT
v_gene: TRBV20-1; j_gene: TRBJ2-1; d_gene: TRBD2; abundance: -; CDR3aa: CSASGGLAGKSYNEQFF; CDR3nt: TGCAGTGCTAGTGGGGGACTAGCGGGGAAATCCTACAATGAGCAGTTCTTC
v_gene: TRBV12-5; j_gene: TRBJ1-2; d_gene: -; abundance: -; CDR3aa: CASGFTGGAGYTF; CDR3nt: TGTGCTAGTGGTTTTACTGGAGGGGCTGGCTACACCTTC
v_gene: TRBV6-5; j_gene: TRBJ2-7; d_gene: -; abundance: -; CDR3aa: CASSPRRIDEQYF; CDR3nt: TGTGCCAGCAGTCCCCGGCGGATAGACGAGCAGTACTTC
v_gene: TRBV18; j_gene: TRBJ1-1; d_gene: TRBD1; abundance: -; CDR3aa: CASSYEPGQATEAFF; CDR3nt: TGTGCCAGCTCATACGAACCGGGACAGGCCACTGAAGCTTTCTTT
v_gene: TRBV19; j_gene: TRBJ2-3; d_gene: TRBD1; abundance: -; CDR3aa: CASHPVPGQGSSDTQYF; CDR3nt: TGTGCCAGTCATCCGGTACCGGGACAGGGGAGCTCAGATACGCAGTATTTT
v_gene: TRBV10-3; j_gene: TRBJ2-5; d_gene: -; abundance: -; CDR3aa: CAIGGETQYF; CDR3nt: TGTGCCATCGGAGGCGAGACCCAGTACTTC
v_gene: TRBV5-4; j_gene: TRBJ1-6; d_gene: TRBD1; abundance: few; CDR3aa: CASSDRQGNSPLHF; CDR3nt: TGTGCCAGCAGCGATAGACAGGGTAATTCACCCCTCCACTTT
v_gene: TRBV7-9; j_gene: TRBJ2-1; d_gene: -; abundance: -; CDR3aa: CASSLPGLRINEQFF; CDR3nt: TGTGCCAGCAGCTTACCTGGACTAAGGATAAATGAGCAGTTCTTC
v_gene: TRBV10-3; j_gene: TRBJ1-1; d_gene: -; abundance: -; CDR3aa: CAISPSQEIEAFF; CDR3nt: TGTGCCATCAGTCCTTCACAGGAAATTGAAGCTTTCTTT
v_gene: TRBV28; j_gene: TRBJ1-1; d_gene: -; abundance: -; CDR3aa: CASSFSGGAEAFF; CDR3nt: TGTGCCAGCAGTTTCTCGGGGGGTGCTGAAGCTTTCTTT
v_gene: TRBV5-1; j_gene: TRBJ2-7; d_gene: -; abundance: -; CDR3aa: CASSQMGAGEQYF; CDR3nt: TGCGCCAGCAGCCAAATGGGGGCGGGCGAGCAGTACTTC
v_gene: TRBV5-1; j_gene: TRBJ1-4; d_gene: -; abundance: many; CDR3aa: CASSPGQSPNEKLFF; CDR3nt: TGCGCCAGCAGCCCAGGACAGTCGCCTAATGAAAAACTGTTTTTT
v_gene: TRBV7-3; j_gene: TRBJ2-1; d_gene: -; abundance: -; CDR3aa: CASSPQMGEEGEQFF; CDR3nt: TGTGCCAGCAGCCCCCAGATGGGGGAGGAGGGGGAGCAGTTCTTC
v_gene: TRBV5-1; j_gene: TRBJ1-2; d_gene: TRBD1; abundance: -; CDR3aa: CASSLGQGFLGYTF; CDR3nt: TGCGCCAGCAGCTTGGGACAGGGGTTTCTGGGCTACACCTTC
v_gene: TRBV9; j_gene: TRBJ2-2; d_gene: -; abundance: -; CDR3aa: CASSPTGNTGELFF; CDR3nt: TGTGCCAGCAGCCCTACAGGAAACACCGGGGAGCTGTTTTTT
v_gene: TRBV5-6; j_gene: TRBJ1-6; d_gene: -; abundance: -; CDR3aa: CASSAAARTYNSPLHF; CDR3nt: TGTGCCAGCAGCGCAGCGGCGCGGACCTATAATTCACCCCTCCACTTT
v_gene: TRBV28; j_gene: TRBJ1-3; d_gene: -; abundance: -; CDR3aa: CASSLLVGAQPGNTIYF; CDR3nt: TGTGCCAGCAGTTTATTAGTGGGGGCGCAACCTGGAAACACCATATATTTT
v_gene: TRBV27; j_gene: TRBJ1-2; d_gene: TRBD1; abundance: few; CDR3aa: CASSHGTGGGSGYTF; CDR3nt: TGTGCCAGCAGCCACGGGACAGGGGGCGGCAGTGGCTACACCTTC
v_gene: TRBV4-1; j_gene: TRBJ1-1; d_gene: TRBD1; abundance: once; CDR3aa: CASSQDRTGEAFF; CDR3nt: TGCGCCAGCAGCCAAGATCGGACAGGGGAAGCTTTCTTT
v_gene: TRBV24-1; j_gene: TRBJ1-1; d_gene: -; abundance: -; CDR3aa: CATSDPMNTEAFF; CDR3nt: TGTGCCACCAGTGATCCCATGAACACTGAAGCTTTCTTT
v_gene: TRBV18; j_gene: TRBJ1-6; d_gene: TRBD1; abundance: -; CDR3aa: CASSSGQGLSPLHF; CDR3nt: TGTGCCAGCTCATCCGGACAGGGACTCTCACCCCTCCACTTT
v_gene: TRBV12-3/TRBV12-4; j_gene: TRBJ1-2; d_gene: -; abundance: -; CDR3aa: CASSLARGNGYTF; CDR3nt: TGTGCCAGCAGTTTAGCACGGGGAAATGGCTACACCTTC
v_gene: TRBV9; j_gene: TRBJ1-1; d_gene: -; abundance: many; CDR3aa: CASSVGGEGSEAFF; CDR3nt: TGTGCCAGCAGCGTAGGAGGGGAGGGGTCTGAAGCTTTCTTT
v_gene: TRBV29-1; j_gene: TRBJ1-2; d_gene: TRBD1; abundance: -; CDR3aa: CSVDGARTGKDYTF; CDR3nt: TGCAGCGTTGATGGGGCCCGGACAGGGAAGGACTACACCTTC
v_gene: TRBV6-5; j_gene: TRBJ2-7; d_gene: TRBD2; abundance: -; CDR3aa: CASRASGTSYEQYF; CDR3nt: TGTGCCAGCAGGGCTAGCGGGACTTCCTACGAGCAGTACTTC
v_gene: TRBV3-1/TRBV3-2; j_gene: TRBJ2-3; d_gene: -; abundance: -; CDR3aa: CASSQTLAKAGSPDTQYF; CDR3nt: TGTGCCAGCAGCCAGACACTAGCAAAGGCGGGATCGCCAGATACGCAGTATTTT
v_gene: TRBV3-1/TRBV3-2; j_gene: TRBJ2-7; d_gene: TRBD2; abundance: -; CDR3aa: CASSFFFDAGEGEQYF; CDR3nt: TGTGCCAGCAGCTTTTTCTTCGATGCGGGAGAGGGGGAGCAGTACTTC
v_gene: TRBV29-1; j_gene: TRBJ2-5; d_gene: TRBD2; abundance: -; CDR3aa: CSVALAGYQETQYF; CDR3nt: TGCAGCGTGGCTCTAGCGGGATACCAAGAGACCCAGTACTTC
v_gene: TRBV24-1; j_gene: TRBJ2-3; d_gene: -; abundance: -; CDR3aa: CATSDSRDKADTQYF; CDR3nt: TGTGCCACCAGTGACTCCCGGGACAAAGCAGATACGCAGTATTTT
v_gene: TRBV5-1; j_gene: TRBJ1-1; d_gene: -; abundance: -; CDR3aa: CASSPLAGLDTEAFF; CDR3nt: TGCGCCAGCAGCCCCTTGGCAGGACTGGACACTGAAGCTTTCTTT
v_gene: TRBV24-1; j_gene: TRBJ2-3; d_gene: -; abundance: -; CDR3aa: CATSDPQGHADTQYF; CDR3nt: TGTGCCACCAGTGATCCCCAGGGTCATGCAGATACGCAGTATTTT
v_gene: TRBV11-2; j_gene: TRBJ1-1; d_gene: -; abundance: -; CDR3aa: CASSLESTWAGAFF; CDR3nt: TGTGCCAGCAGCTTAGAGTCTACATGGGCTGGGGCTTTCTTT
v_gene: TRBV9; j_gene: TRBJ2-7; d_gene: -; abundance: once; CDR3aa: CASSVGTTTYEQYF; CDR3nt: TGTGCCAGCAGCGTAGGGACAACCACCTACGAGCAGTACTTC
v_gene: TRBV2; j_gene: TRBJ1-5; d_gene: -; abundance: -; CDR3aa: CASIREVGQPQHF; CDR3nt: TGTGCCAGCATCAGGGAAGTTGGTCAGCCCCAGCATTTT
v_gene: TRBV5-1; j_gene: TRBJ2-3; d_gene: TRBD1; abundance: -; CDR3aa: CASKEGQGTDTQYF; CDR3nt: TGCGCCAGCAAAGAGGGACAGGGAACAGATACGCAGTATTTT
v_gene: TRBV5-1; j_gene: TRBJ2-1; d_gene: -; abundance: -; CDR3aa: CASSLEGITKGQFF; CDR3nt: TGCGCCAGCAGCTTGGAGGGGATCACGAAGGGGCAGTTCTTC
v_gene: TRBV2; j_gene: TRBJ1-6; d_gene: -; abundance: -; CDR3aa: CASSEGQRSGSPLHF; CDR3nt: TGTGCCAGCAGTGAAGGACAACGCTCGGGATCACCCCTCCACTTT
v_gene: TRBV10-3; j_gene: TRBJ2-7; d_gene: TRBD2; abundance: many; CDR3aa: CAIRAGTSGYEQYF; CDR3nt: TGTGCCATCAGAGCCGGGACTAGCGGGTACGAGCAGTACTTC
v_gene: TRBV28; j_gene: TRBJ2-2; d_gene: -; abundance: -; CDR3aa: CAGGASTTGELFF; CDR3nt: TGTGCCGGTGGGGCCTCCACTACCGGGGAGCTGTTTTTT
v_gene: TRBV9; j_gene: TRBJ2-7; d_gene: -; abundance: -; CDR3aa: CASSLGRAPYDEQYF; CDR3nt: TGTGCCAGCAGCCTGGGCAGGGCACCGTATGACGAGCAGTACTTC
v_gene: TRBV12-1; j_gene: TRBJ1-5; d_gene: -; abundance: -; CDR3aa: CASSFVCRGGNQPQHF; CDR3nt: TGTGCCAGCAGCTTTGTATGCAGGGGGGGCAATCAGCCCCAGCATTTT
v_gene: TRBV19; j_gene: TRBJ1-5; d_gene: TRBD1; abundance: few; CDR3aa: CASSMLHRGEQPQHF; CDR3nt: TGTGCCAGTAGTATGCTCCACAGGGGTGAACAGCCCCAGCATTTT
v_gene: TRBV3-1/TRBV3-2; j_gene: TRBJ2-2; d_gene: TRBD2; abundance: once; CDR3aa: CASSQLAGASNTGELFF; CDR3nt: TGTGCCAGCAGCCAATTAGCGGGAGCCTCGAACACCGGGGAGCTGTTTTTT
v_gene: TRBV12-5; j_gene: TRBJ1-1; d_gene: TRBD1; abundance: -; CDR3aa: CASGPGQGTEAFF; CDR3nt: TGTGCTAGTGGTCCCGGACAGGGGACTGAAGCTTTCTTT